A single sample gave rise to the 19 T cell receptor beta chains below, sequenced in a study of lymphopenia after photon versus proton radiotherapy. Assay: immunoSEQ multiplex PCR; the TCRdb copy retains only in-frame clones and omits some. The repertoire consists of more than 25,000 clones, with roughly 87% occurring once and the leading ten covering roughly 20%. The specimen comprised peripheral blood, sampled from a patient treated with photon-based radiotherapy. The receptors were gathered from a man in his forties or fifties with gastric cancer.

This clone has a single count. The chain employs TRBV4-1 and TRBJ1-4; the match to TRBD1 covers 7 bases. The CDR3 extends over 19 amino acids. CDR1 is MGHRA, CDR2 YSYEKL, per germline. V was clipped by 1 base and J by 2 bases; unmatched bases: 13. CDR3 in DNA: TGCGCCAGCAGCCAAGTCGCGGGGCAGGGGGATATCACTAATGAAAAACTGTTTTTT. It codes for CASSQVAGQGDITNEKLFF.

This clone was detected once. V gene TRBV11-2 combines with J gene TRBJ1-1, with no clear D. This CDR3 is 11 amino acids long. Germline-derived CDR1 and CDR2 are SGHAT and FQNNGV. The V end was cut by 3 bases, the J end by 8 bases, with 7 bases between. This CDR3 is CASSFKIEAFF. CDR3 DNA: TGTGCCAGCAGCTTTAAGATAGAAGCTTTCTTT.

CDR3 coding DNA: TGTGCCTGGAGTGTACTCGCAACTAATGAAAAACTGTTTTTT. It yields the protein CAWSVLATNEKLFF. The chain uses TRBV30 and TRBJ1-4; D is ambiguous. Per the germline V gene, CDR1 is GTSNPN and CDR2 is SVGIG (reference sequence). The CDR3 totals 14 residues. The V and J ends lost 0 bases and 0 bases respectively, with 5 bases between them.

This chain links TRBV20-1 with TRBJ1-1, with D uncertain. This CDR3 is 11 amino acids long. Trimming took 5 bases from V and 5 from J, leaving 9 bases between them. Germline assignment: CDR1 DFQATT and CDR2 SNEGSKA (reference sequence). In DNA, the CDR3 is TGCAGTGCTGGTGACGGGACTGAAGCTTTCTTT. Translated, it gives CSAGDGTEAFF.

The chain has TRBV21-1 and TRBJ1-6. TRBV21-1 is tagged as a pseudogene. The CDR3 runs to 15 residues. CDR3 protein: CARGRVVENNSPLHF. The CDR3 nucleotides are TGTGCCAGGGGGCGGGTTGTTGAGAATAATTCACCCCTCCACTTT.

The gene calls are TRBV18 and TRBJ1-3; perhaps TRBD1 as D (5 bases). The CDR3 consists of 14 residues. Trimming cost V 4 bases and J 0 bases, with 7 bases left between them. From germline, CDR1 is KGHSH and CDR2 LQKENI. CDR3 DNA sequence: TGTGCCAGCTCACGAGGGGACTCTGGAAACACCATATATTTT. Translation gives CASSRGDSGNTIYF.

This clone was seen just once. The V call is TRBV30, the J call TRBJ2-2; D is perhaps TRBD1 (6 bases). The CDR3 has 14 residues. Trimming left V 4 bases short and J 8 bases short, with 17 bases between. Germline V lookup: CDR1 GTSNPN, CDR2 SVGIG (reference sequence). The DNA of the CDR3 is TGTGCCTGGACCCGGGACACAAAGAGAGGGGAGCTGTTTTTT. Protein: CAWTRDTKRGELFF.

J is TRBJ1-2 and V is TRBV10-3; weak D call: TRBD1 (6 bases). The V and J ends lost 3 bases and 9 bases respectively, with 17 bases between them. Looked up from germline, CDR1 is ENHRY and CDR2 is SYGVKD. The CDR3 has 14 residues. DNA of the CDR3: TGTGCCATCAGTGAAAGAGAGGGGGTGGTTAGCTACACCTTC. Amino acids: CAISEREGVVSYTF.

This chain uses TRBV7-8 with TRBJ2-7; D is perhaps TRBD1 (6 bases). V shed 4 bases and J shed 0 bases, with 13 bases lying between them. CDR1 is SGHVS, CDR2 FQNEAQ, per germline. The CDR3 contains 15 residues. CDR3 DNA: TGTGCCAGCAGCTCCGACAGGAGGAGCTCCTACGAGCAGTACTTC. Translating it yields CASSSDRRSSYEQYF.

The chain combines TRBV7-3 with TRBJ2-1, with 9 bases identical to TRBD2. This CDR3 is 17 amino acids long. V dropped 2 bases and J dropped 2; count of bases not matched to a gene: 7. CDR1 and CDR2 (germline): SGHTA, FQGTGA. The CDR3 loop reads CASSLSPAGGAYNEQFF. CDR3 sequence (DNA): TGTGCCAGCAGCTTATCACCAGCGGGGGGAGCCTACAATGAGCAGTTCTTC.

This clone came up a few times. V and J are TRBV6-5 and TRBJ2-2; 8 nucleotides align to TRBD1. V gave up 2 bases and J gave up 5 bases; unmatched junction bases: 4. From germline, CDR1 is MNHEY and CDR2 SVGAGI. This CDR3 has 15 amino acids. The CDR3 protein is CASSYLTGGTGELFF. The CDR3, as DNA: TGTGCCAGCAGTTACCTAACAGGGGGAACCGGGGAGCTGTTTTTT.

This chain uses TRBV27 with TRBJ1-2; a possible D gene is TRBD1 (5 bases). Germline V gene data show CDR1 as MNHEY and CDR2 as SMNVEV (reference sequence). V was pared by 7 bases and J by 4 bases, with 16 bases between. There are 14 residues in the CDR3. The CDR3 protein is CASTSSGRAYGYTF. The CDR3 DNA is TGTGCCAGCACCAGCTCGGGGCGGGCCTATGGCTACACCTTC.

The gene calls are TRBV27 and TRBJ1-6; TRBD1 matches 7 bases. With 5 bases clipped from V and 9 bases from J, the junction kept 10 bases outside the gene matches. CDR3 length: 15 amino acids. CDR1 is MNHEY, CDR2 SMNVEV, per germline (reference sequence). This chain's CDR3 is CASSPWTGVGSPLHF. CDR3 bases: TGTGCCAGCAGTCCATGGACAGGTGTGGGTTCACCCCTCCACTTT.

This chain uses TRBV5-1 with TRBJ2-3; D is undetermined. Germline values: CDR1 SGHRS, CDR2 YFSETQ. CDR3 length: 15 residues. Trimming shortened V by 0 bases and J by 3 bases, and 11 bases separated the two germline ends. CDR3 in DNA: TGCGCCAGCAGCTTGGCTCCGGTTAATACAGATACGCAGTATTTT. Protein sequence: CASSLAPVNTDTQYF.

CDR3 amino acids: CASSQTFGDAGANVLTF. CDR3 DNA: TGCGCCAGCAGCCAGACTTTTGGGGATGCCGGGGCCAACGTCCTGACTTTC. The chain combines TRBV4-1 with TRBJ2-6; no definite D call. Between the trimmed V and J ends, which lost 3 bases and 4 bases, there was a span of 16 bases. Germline V gene data show CDR1 as MGHRA and CDR2 as YSYEKL. The CDR3 is 17 residues long.

This clone was counted between two and nine times. This chain links TRBV5-1 with TRBJ2-7; 8 bases match TRBD2. V was pared by 4 bases and J by 6 bases, with 6 bases of the junction left unmatched. In germline, CDR1 is SGHRS, CDR2 YFSETQ. CDR3 length: 13 amino acids. The CDR3 DNA follows: TGCGCCAGCAGCCCGGCGGGGGGTGGCGAGCAGTACTTC. It encodes CASSPAGGGEQYF.

Worth noting for this clone: The junction departs from germline at one end; a sequencing error may be responsible. The genes are TRBV29-1 and TRBJ1-5; possible D gene TRBD1, 6 bases. The length of the CDR3 is 13 residues. CDR1 is SQVTM, CDR2 ANQGSEA, per germline. For the CDR3, the DNA is TGCAGCGTTGGGCCCGGGGGCAAACAGCCCCAGCATTTT. Its translation: CSVGPGGKQPQHF.

The chain combines TRBV5-6 with TRBJ1-5; D not resolved. CDR3 length: 13 amino acids. V gave up 7 bases and J gave up 6 bases, with 14 bases separating them. Germline V gene lookup returns CDR1 SGHDT and CDR2 YYEEEE. CDR3 nucleotides: TGTGCCAGCGGGATGGGAACTCGTCAGCCCCAGCATTTT. It translates to CASGMGTRQPQHF.

This clone was counted a single time. The V call is TRBV4-3, the J call TRBJ2-5; D is perhaps TRBD2 (6 bases). The J call is uncertain, as TRBJ2-7 better fits the DNA end. The CDR3 extends over 15 amino acids. CDR1 is LGHNA, CDR2 YSLEER, per germline. The CDR3 coding sequence is TGCGCCAGCAGCCAAGTATCCCCTCGGGGGTACGAGCAGTACTTC. This gives the protein CASSQVSPRGYEQYF.